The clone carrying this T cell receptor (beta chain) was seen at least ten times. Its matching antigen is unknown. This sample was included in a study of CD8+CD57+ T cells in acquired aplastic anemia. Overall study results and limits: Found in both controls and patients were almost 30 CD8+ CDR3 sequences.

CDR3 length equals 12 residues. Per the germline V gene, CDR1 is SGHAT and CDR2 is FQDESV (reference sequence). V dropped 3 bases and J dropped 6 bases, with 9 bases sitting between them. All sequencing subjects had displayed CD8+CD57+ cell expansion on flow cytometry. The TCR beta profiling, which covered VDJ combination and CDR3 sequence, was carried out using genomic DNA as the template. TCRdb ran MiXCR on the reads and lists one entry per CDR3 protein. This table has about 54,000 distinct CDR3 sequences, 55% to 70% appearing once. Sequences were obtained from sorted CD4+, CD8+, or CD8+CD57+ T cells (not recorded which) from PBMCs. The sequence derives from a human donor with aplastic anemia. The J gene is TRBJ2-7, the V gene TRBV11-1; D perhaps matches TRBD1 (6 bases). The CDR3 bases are TGTGCCAGCAGCTTCCTACAGGGCGAGCAGTACTTC. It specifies CASSFLQGEQYF.